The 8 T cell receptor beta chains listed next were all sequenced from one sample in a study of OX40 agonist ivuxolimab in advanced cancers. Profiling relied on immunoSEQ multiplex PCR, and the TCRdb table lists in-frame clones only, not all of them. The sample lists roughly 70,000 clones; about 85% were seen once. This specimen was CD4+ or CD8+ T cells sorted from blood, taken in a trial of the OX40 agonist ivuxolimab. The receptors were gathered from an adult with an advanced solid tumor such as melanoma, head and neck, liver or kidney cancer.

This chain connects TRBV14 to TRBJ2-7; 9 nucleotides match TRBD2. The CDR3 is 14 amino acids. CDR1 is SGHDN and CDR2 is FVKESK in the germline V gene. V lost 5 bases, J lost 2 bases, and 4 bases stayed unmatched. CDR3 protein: CASSNLAGTYEQYF. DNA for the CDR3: TGTGCCAGCAGCAACCTAGCGGGAACCTACGAGCAGTACTTC.

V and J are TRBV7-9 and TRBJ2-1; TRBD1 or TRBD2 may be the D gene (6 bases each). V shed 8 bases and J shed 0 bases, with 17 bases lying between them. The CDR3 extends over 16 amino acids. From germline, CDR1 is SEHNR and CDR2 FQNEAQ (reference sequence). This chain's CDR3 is CASSPGALGSYNEQFF. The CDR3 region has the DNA TGTGCCAGCTCCCCGGGGGCACTCGGCTCCTACAATGAGCAGTTCTTC.

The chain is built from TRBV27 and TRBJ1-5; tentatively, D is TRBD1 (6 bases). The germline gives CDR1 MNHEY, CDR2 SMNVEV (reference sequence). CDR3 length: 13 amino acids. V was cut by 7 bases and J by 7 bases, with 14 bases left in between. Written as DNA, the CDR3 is TGTGCCAGCAAAAGACAGGCAAACCAGCCCCAGCATTTT. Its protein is CASKRQANQPQHF.

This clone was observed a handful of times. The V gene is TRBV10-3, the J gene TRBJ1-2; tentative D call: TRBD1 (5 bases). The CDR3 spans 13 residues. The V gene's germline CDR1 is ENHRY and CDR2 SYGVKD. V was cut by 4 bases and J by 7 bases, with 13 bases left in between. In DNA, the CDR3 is TGTGCCATCAGTGGTTCCAGGGAGGGTGGCTACACCTTC. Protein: CAISGSREGGYTF.

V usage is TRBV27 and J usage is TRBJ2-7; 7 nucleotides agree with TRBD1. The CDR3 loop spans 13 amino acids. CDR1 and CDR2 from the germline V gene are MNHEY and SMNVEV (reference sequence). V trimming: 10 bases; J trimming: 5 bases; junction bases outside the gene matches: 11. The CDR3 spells CATRGQSYNEQYF. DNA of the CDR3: TGTGCCACCAGGGGACAGTCCTACAACGAGCAGTACTTC.

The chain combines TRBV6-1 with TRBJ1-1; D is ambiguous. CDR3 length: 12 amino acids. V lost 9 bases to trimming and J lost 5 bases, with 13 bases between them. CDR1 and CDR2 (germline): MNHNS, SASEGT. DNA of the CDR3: TGTGCCAGTAAGGACGGCAGTACTGAAGCTTTCTTT. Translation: CASKDGSTEAFF.

The CDR3 nucleotides are TGTGCCAGCAGCTTAATTAGGGGTGGCTACACCTTC. Encoded protein: CASSLIRGGYTF. The chain uses TRBV7-8 and TRBJ1-2, with TRBD1 as a possible D gene (5 bases). V was shortened by 2 bases and J by 7 bases, with 8 bases between the two germline ends. Germline CDR1 is SGHVS and CDR2 is FQNEAQ. This CDR3 comprises 12 residues.

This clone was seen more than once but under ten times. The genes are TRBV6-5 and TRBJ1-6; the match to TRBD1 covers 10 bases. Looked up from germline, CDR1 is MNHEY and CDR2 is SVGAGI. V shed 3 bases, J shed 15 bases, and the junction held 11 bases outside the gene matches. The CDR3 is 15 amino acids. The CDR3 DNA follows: TGTGCCAGCAGTTATCGGAAGGGACAGGGGACGGGCCTCCACTTT. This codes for CASSYRKGQGTGLHF.